This T cell receptor beta chain is drawn from a study of esophageal squamous cell carcinoma under preoperative chemotherapy. With 6 bases clipped from V and 3 bases from J, the junction kept 12 bases outside the gene matches. The CDR3 loop spans 16 amino acids. Per germline, CDR1 MNHNS and CDR2 SASEGT. Time point of the sample: after preoperative PTX-NDP chemotherapy. TCRdb reprocessed the PCR reads via MiXCR and lists one record per CDR3 protein. The data show some 30,000 distinct CDR3 sequences, 50% to 60% seen once. Broader study findings: After treatment, tumor-infiltrating lymphocytes apparently came partly from blood T cells.

Concerning this clonotype: Its target is unknown.

This clonotype originated in a human donor with esophageal squamous cell carcinoma. The donor label of this sample is uncertain. This sample was gathered from a patient given preoperative chemotherapy. The chain combines TRBV6-1 with TRBJ2-5; 8 bases agree with TRBD2. The CDR3 DNA sequence: TGTGCCAGCAGGGGCAACGGGGGGGGCGGCGAAGAGACCCAGTACTTC. As protein: CASRGNGGGGEETQYF.